These 28 T cell receptor beta chains came from one sample sequenced in a study of beta chain features in type 1 diabetes. All of the isolated RNA was reverse transcribed, so expressed TCRB transcripts were sequenced. Assay: immunoSEQ multiplex PCR; the TCRdb copy retains only in-frame clones and omits some. The table has just over 600,000 clones, roughly a sixth seen once. What was sequenced was naive CD4+ T cells from blood. Receptors were obtained from a man between 18 and 29 years old in good health.

The chain couples TRBV6-4 to TRBJ2-1; 8 nucleotides match TRBD2. CDR3 size: 12 residues. In germline, CDR1 is MRHNA, CDR2 SNTAGT. The V and J ends lost 7 bases and 7 bases, in that order; junction bases with no gene match: 3. The chain's CDR3 is CASIRGGNEQFF. CDR3 coding DNA: TGTGCCAGCATTCGGGGGGGGAATGAGCAGTTCTTC.

The gene calls are TRBV19 and TRBJ1-4; D may be TRBD1 (6 bases). Trimming pared 5 bases from V and 12 bases from J, leaving 22 bases between. Germline lookup yields CDR1 LNHDA and CDR2 SQIVND (reference sequence). CDR3 length: 15 residues. CDR3 nucleotide sequence: TGTGCCAGTAGTCAAGACCGAGGCACCGGGGGGCAACTGTTTTTT. Protein: CASSQDRGTGGQLFF.

The CDR3 DNA sequence: TGTGCCAGCTCGGGACTAGCGGGGGGGTCCGTGTACGAGACCCAGTACTTC. This translates into CASSGLAGGSVYETQYF. V and J are TRBV28 and TRBJ2-5; 16 bases align to TRBD2. The CDR3 is 17 residues long. The V gene's germline CDR1 is MDHEN and CDR2 SYDVKM. V lost 8 bases to trimming and J lost 5 bases; unmatched junction nucleotides: 11.

This clone was detected only a few times. The CDR3 protein is CASSSKGTGGRGTEAFF. CDR3 bases: TGTGCCAGCTCCTCGAAAGGGACAGGGGGCCGGGGTACTGAAGCTTTCTTT. The gene calls are TRBV18 and TRBJ1-1; 12 bases match TRBD1. V was pared by 6 bases and J by 5 bases, with 13 bases of the junction left unmatched. This CDR3 is 17 amino acids long. The germline V gene encodes CDR1 KGHSH and CDR2 LQKENI.

The J gene is TRBJ2-3, the V gene TRBV6-6, with 9 positions matching TRBD2. This CDR3 is 16 amino acids long. Germline values: CDR1 MNHNY, CDR2 SVGAGI (reference sequence). The junction had 10 bases not matched to a gene; V was cut back by 6 bases and J by 3 bases. This chain's CDR3 is CASRGPLAGGTDTQYF. CDR3 DNA: TGTGCCAGCAGGGGGCCTCTGGCGGGAGGGACAGATACGCAGTATTTT.

This chain joins TRBV7-2 and TRBJ2-1, with 8 nucleotides matching TRBD2. CDR1 is SGHTA, CDR2 FQGNSA, per germline. The trim removed 1 base at V and 9 bases at J, leaving 8 bases unmatched. CDR3 length equals 15 residues. CDR3 sequence reads: CASSLGGTRPPEQFF. The CDR3 region has the DNA TGTGCCAGCAGCTTAGGGGGGACTAGACCACCTGAGCAGTTCTTC.

The sample holds a few counts of this clone. The gene calls are TRBV5-4 and TRBJ1-4; TRBD1 aligns across 9 bases. V trimming: 4 bases; J trimming: 4 bases; junction bases outside the gene matches: 2. Germline loops: CDR1 SGHNT, CDR2 YYREEE (reference sequence). This CDR3 has 14 residues. The CDR3 reads CASSPTGGNEKLFF. DNA for the CDR3: TGTGCCAGCAGCCCGACAGGGGGTAATGAAAAACTGTTTTTT.

CDR3 sequence reads: CASSFRAGNEQFF. As DNA, the CDR3 is TGTGCCAGCAGCTTCCGAGCCGGCAATGAGCAGTTCTTC. The chain is built from TRBV11-2 and TRBJ2-1; D ambiguous. This CDR3 region has 13 residues. From germline, CDR1 is SGHAT and CDR2 FQNNGV. The ends were cut back, 3 bases at V and 6 bases at J, with 9 bases in the middle.

This chain connects TRBV25-1 to TRBJ2-1; 12 bases line up with TRBD2. The CDR3 loop spans 15 amino acids. Trimming removed 6 bases from V and 8 bases from J; junction bases left unmatched: 8. Germline CDR1 MGHDK, CDR2 SYGVNS. The CDR3 DNA sequence: TGTGCCAGCAGGCTAGCGGGGGGGCGTAACGATGAGCAGTTCTTC. It translates to CASRLAGGRNDEQFF.

This clone was detected a few times. The chain carries TRBV4-1 and TRBJ2-1; TRBD2 aligns across 7 bases. Germline V lookup: CDR1 MGHRA, CDR2 YSYEKL. The V gene end was trimmed by 3 bases and the J gene end by 1 base; junction bases not matched to a gene: 3. The CDR3 length is 15 residues. CDR3 in DNA: TGCGCCAGCAGCCAGACGGGACTATCCTACAATGAGCAGTTCTTC. Translating gives CASSQTGLSYNEQFF.

This clone showed up just a few times. V usage is TRBV7-8 and J usage is TRBJ2-5; 7 bases align to TRBD2. CDR3 length equals 14 residues. Germline values: CDR1 SGHVS, CDR2 FQNEAQ. The J segment lost 0 bases and the V segment lost 6 bases, leaving 4 bases of the junction unmatched. CDR3 in amino acids: CASRPGLNQETQYF. For the CDR3, the DNA is TGTGCCAGCAGACCGGGACTAAACCAAGAGACCCAGTACTTC.

This clone was found a few times. The chain carries TRBV12-5 and TRBJ2-1, with TRBD1 as a possible D gene (6 bases). Germline-derived CDR1 and CDR2 are LGHNT and FRNRAP. CDR3 length equals 19 residues. Trimming shortened V by 5 bases and J by 1 base, and 24 bases separated the two germline ends. CDR3 sequence reads: CASGPSQGFSSGSYNEQFF. In DNA form, the CDR3 reads TGTGCTAGTGGTCCGTCACAGGGTTTTTCGTCCGGGTCCTACAATGAGCAGTTCTTC.

This clone was seen more than once but under ten times. This sequence joins TRBV19 and TRBJ1-1; TRBD1 might be the D (6 bases). This CDR3 spans 16 amino acids. Germline V lookup: CDR1 LNHDA, CDR2 SQIVND (reference sequence). Trimming removed 7 bases from V and 1 base from J, with 19 bases in between. CDR3 in DNA: TGTGCCAGTACCTCCATGGCCAGGGGAACGAACACTGAAGCTTTCTTT. Translation: CASTSMARGTNTEAFF.

This clone occurred once. The chain carries TRBV5-4 and TRBJ2-5, with D unclear. The DNA matches TRBJ2-7 better at its end, which makes the J call doubtful. The length of the CDR3 is 17 residues. Germline V gives CDR1 SGHNT, CDR2 YYREEE (reference sequence). Written as DNA, the CDR3 is TGTGCCAGCAGTTACCTCCCGGGCCGCAGTTCGCCCTACGAGCAGTACTTC. Translating gives CASSYLPGRSSPYEQYF.

This clone was observed a few times. The chain carries TRBV30 and TRBJ1-5, with D possibly matching TRBD1 (6 bases). Per germline, CDR1 GTSNPN and CDR2 SVGIG (reference sequence). The CDR3 sequence is 13 residues long. V was pared by 3 bases and J by 6 bases, with 12 bases between. The CDR3, as DNA: TGTGCCTGGAGCGAACAGGGCCCTCAGCCCCAGCATTTT. Amino acids: CAWSEQGPQPQHF.

The chain is built from TRBV6-1 and TRBJ2-3; D ambiguous. This CDR3 region has 13 residues. The germline CDR1 and CDR2 sequences are MNHNS and SASEGT. Deletions cut 7 bases from V and 3 bases from J, with 11 bases between. The CDR3 DNA reads TGTGCCAGCAATCCAACCCGGACAGATACGCAGTATTTT. It translates to CASNPTRTDTQYF.

V usage is TRBV28 and J usage is TRBJ1-4, with D tentatively TRBD1 (5 bases). The CDR3 has 14 residues. The V end was cut by 7 bases, the J end by 1 base, with 10 bases between. Germline CDR1 is MDHEN and CDR2 is SYDVKM. The CDR3, as DNA: TGTGCCAGCACGCCGCAGGGAACTAATGAAAAACTGTTTTTT. Translating it yields CASTPQGTNEKLFF.

A remark on this clone: Additional DNA sequences in this sample encode the identical CDR3. The rearrangement joins TRBV5-1 to TRBJ1-5; 7 nucleotides align to TRBD1. Germline V CDR1 and CDR2: SGHRS, YFSETQ. The CDR3 runs 15 residues. The ends lost 2 bases at V and 0 bases at J; junction bases unmatched: 2. The chain's CDR3 is CASSLTGASNQPQHF. The CDR3 nucleotides read TGCGCCAGCAGCTTAACAGGGGCTAGCAATCAGCCCCAGCATTTT.

The chain recombines TRBV29-1 with TRBJ2-3, with D unclear. V shed 4 bases and J shed 4 bases, with 6 bases lying between them. CDR1 is SQVTM and CDR2 is ANQGSEA in the germline V gene. This CDR3 has 11 residues. This CDR3 is CSVGVADTQYF. CDR3 in DNA: TGCAGCGTTGGTGTAGCAGATACGCAGTATTTT.

This clone was observed a handful of times. The genes are TRBV4-2 and TRBJ2-3; 10 positions agree with TRBD2. Germline CDR1 is LGHNA and CDR2 is YNFKEQ. The CDR3 is made up of 18 amino acids. Trimming at V came to 1 base and at J to 5 bases, leaving 12 bases not matched to a gene. CDR3 DNA: TGTGCCAGCAGCCAAGGTAGCGGGAGCGGGGGGGCCGGAGATACGCAGTATTTT. Encoded protein: CASSQGSGSGGAGDTQYF.

This clone has only a few counts. The rearrangement links TRBV4-1 to TRBJ2-7, with 8 bases that match TRBD1. Per germline, CDR1 MGHRA and CDR2 YSYEKL. CDR3 length equals 15 residues. With 8 bases clipped from V and 5 bases from J, the junction kept 14 bases outside the gene matches. The CDR3 DNA reads TGCGCCAGCGGAGGGAACAGGGGGAGGTTTCACGAGCAGTACTTC. As protein: CASGGNRGRFHEQYF.

This clone has just a few counts. This chain joins TRBV9 and TRBJ2-1; TRBD2 matches at 9 bases. The CDR3 covers 14 residues. Trimming took 0 bases from V and 8 from J; bases not matched to a gene: 3. From germline, CDR1 is SGDLS and CDR2 YYNGEE. CDR3 nucleotide sequence: TGTGCCAGCAGCGTAGTTAGCGGGAGCGATGAGCAGTTCTTC. It codes for CASSVVSGSDEQFF.

The chain is built from TRBV27 and TRBJ2-5; possible D gene TRBD1, 7 bases. The CDR3 is made up of 14 amino acids. CDR1 and CDR2 (germline): MNHEY, SMNVEV (reference sequence). V gave up 5 bases and J gave up 5 bases, with 15 bases separating them. CDR3 protein: CASSLSTGRETQYF. The CDR3 nucleotides are TGTGCCAGCAGTCTGTCGACAGGGAGGGAGACCCAGTACTTC.

The CDR3 is CASSLSYRDPGYTF. The CDR3 DNA reads as TGTGCCAGCAGTTTATCGTACAGGGACCCTGGCTACACCTTC. The chain joins TRBV27 to TRBJ1-2; D is perhaps TRBD1 (6 bases). The V end lost 0 bases, the J end lost 7 bases, and 12 bases lay between the germline ends. CDR1 MNHEY and CDR2 SMNVEV come from the germline V gene (reference sequence). The CDR3 spans 14 residues.

This clone was seen a few times. The chain recombines TRBV29-1 with TRBJ1-5; D is unclear. The CDR3 has 16 residues. With 3 bases removed from V and 2 bases from J, the gap between germline ends came to 17 bases. Germline V gives CDR1 SQVTM, CDR2 ANQGSEA. CDR3 nucleotides: TGCAGCGTTGAGATTATATTATGGGGAGGCAATCAGCCCCAGCATTTT. This encodes CSVEIILWGGNQPQHF.

The chain uses TRBV18 and TRBJ2-3; a possible D gene is TRBD2 (6 bases). Trimming took off 4 bases at V and 9 bases at J, with 14 bases between the two ends. This CDR3 has 13 residues. The germline V gene encodes CDR1 KGHSH and CDR2 LQKENI. The CDR3 region is CASSRESGETQYF. The CDR3 region has the DNA TGTGCCAGCTCACGGGAATCGGGAGAAACGCAGTATTTT.

This clone was detected a few times. The V call is TRBV5-1, the J call TRBJ2-1; possible D gene TRBD2, 6 bases. The CDR3 length is 15 residues. Trimming cost V 4 bases and J 4 bases, with 15 bases left between them. The germline V gene encodes CDR1 SGHRS and CDR2 YFSETQ. Here the CDR3 reads CASSTGLSYYNEQFF. The CDR3 DNA reads as TGCGCCAGCAGCACCGGACTAAGTTATTACAATGAGCAGTTCTTC.

This clone was seen only a few times. The rearrangement joins TRBV9 to TRBJ1-2; no clear D. In germline, CDR1 is SGDLS, CDR2 YYNGEE. The length of the CDR3 is 14 residues. V shed 4 bases and J shed 7 bases, with 17 bases lying between them. DNA of the CDR3: TGTGCCAGCAGCCCTCACAGCGCGGTTTCTGGCTACACCTTC. Protein product: CASSPHSAVSGYTF. The full variable domain, in which reference TRBV9 and TRBJ1-2 provide the parts outside the CDR3, is DSGVTQTPKHLITATGQRVTLRCSPRSGDLSVYWYQQSLDQGLQFLIQYYNGEERAKGNILERFSAQQFPDLHSELNLSSLELGDSALYFCASSPHSAVSGYTFGSGTRLTVV.